This T cell receptor beta chain was recorded in a study of blood T cell repertoires in COVID-19. Looking at the study overall: The United States, Italy and Spain supplied acute and convalescent COVID-19 samples. The cDNA or gDNA used as material had been derived from T cells, B-cell-depleted T cells, or PBMCs.

A few counts support this clone. The CDR3 totals 15 residues. The germline V and J ends were trimmed by 1 base and 6 bases, with 16 bases remaining between them. Germline V gene data show CDR1 as SGHKS and CDR2 as YYEKEE (reference sequence). Per the study methods: The assay estimated nucleated cells by amplifying reference gene primers. TCRdb's copy holds only in-frame clones and misses some; the assay was immunoSEQ multiplex PCR. V, J and clone size derive from that table, while D and trimming were established from the DNA sequence. The table lists approximately 94,000 clones, about 84% of them singletons.

The genes are TRBV5-5 and TRBJ1-2; weak D call: TRBD1 (5 bases). This sequence originates from a human donor in a cohort sampled during active COVID-19. The sample was peripheral blood. The CDR3 DNA is TGTGCCAGCAGCTTGTCCGGGGCAGGGACTCATGGCTACACCTTC. This gives the protein CASSLSGAGTHGYTF.